Given below is one TCR beta chain in context. The data originate from a study of T cell responses to AZD1222 COVID-19 vaccine. Profiled with immunoSEQ multiplex PCR; TCRdb holds only in-frame clones, not every one. The table lists some 140,000 clones, roughly 90% of them singletons, with about 5.9% in the top ten. The CDR3 is made up of 12 amino acids. Germline V CDR1 and CDR2: MNHEY, SVGEGT. V lost 0 bases and J 5 bases, leaving 5 bases between the germline ends. V is TRBV6-2 or TRBV6-3 and J is TRBJ2-7; D remains unclear. Sequenced here: peripheral blood, sampled on day 0 of AZD1222 vaccination. This sequence was found in an adult in good health. CDR3: CASSYSAHEQYF. The CDR3 DNA reads TGTGCCAGCAGTTACTCAGCGCACGAGCAGTACTTC.